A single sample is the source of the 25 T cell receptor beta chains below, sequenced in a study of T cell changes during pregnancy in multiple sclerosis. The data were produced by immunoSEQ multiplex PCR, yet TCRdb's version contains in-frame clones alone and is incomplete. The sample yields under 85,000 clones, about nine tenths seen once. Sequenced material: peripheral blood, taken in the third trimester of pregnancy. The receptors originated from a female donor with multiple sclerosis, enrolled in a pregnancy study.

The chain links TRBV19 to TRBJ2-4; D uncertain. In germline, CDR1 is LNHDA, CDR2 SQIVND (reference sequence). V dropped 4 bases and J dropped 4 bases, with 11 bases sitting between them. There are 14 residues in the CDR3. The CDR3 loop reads CASSRDEIKNIQYF. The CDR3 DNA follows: TGTGCCAGTAGTAGAGACGAGATTAAAAACATTCAGTACTTC.

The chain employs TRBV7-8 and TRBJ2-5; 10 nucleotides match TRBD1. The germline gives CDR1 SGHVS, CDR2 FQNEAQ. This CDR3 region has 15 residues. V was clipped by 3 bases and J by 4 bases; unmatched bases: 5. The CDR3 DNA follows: TGTGCCAGCAGCTTGCGACAGGGGGCTAGAGAGACCCAGTACTTC. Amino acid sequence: CASSLRQGARETQYF.

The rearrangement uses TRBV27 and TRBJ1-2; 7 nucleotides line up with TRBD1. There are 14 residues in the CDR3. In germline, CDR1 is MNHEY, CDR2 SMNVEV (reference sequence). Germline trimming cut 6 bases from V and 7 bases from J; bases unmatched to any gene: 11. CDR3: CASSSTGSLFGYTF. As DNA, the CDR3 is TGTGCCAGCAGCTCGACAGGGTCTCTCTTTGGCTACACCTTC.

The CDR3 bases are TGTGCCTTTAGTCGACGGGAGGATATGGATACTGAAGCTTTCTTT. Protein product: CAFSRREDMDTEAFF. V is TRBV5-4 and J is TRBJ1-1; no firm D call. This CDR3 is built from 15 residues. CDR1 and CDR2 from the germline V gene are SGHNT and YYREEE (reference sequence). The ends were cut back, 10 bases at V and 5 bases at J, with 24 bases in the middle.

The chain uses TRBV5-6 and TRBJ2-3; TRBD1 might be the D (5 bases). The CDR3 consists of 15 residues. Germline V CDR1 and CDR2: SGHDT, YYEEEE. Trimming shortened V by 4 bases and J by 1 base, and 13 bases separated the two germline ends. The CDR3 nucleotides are TGTGCCAGCAGCCTAACCACAGGACGCACAGATACGCAGTATTTT. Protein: CASSLTTGRTDTQYF.

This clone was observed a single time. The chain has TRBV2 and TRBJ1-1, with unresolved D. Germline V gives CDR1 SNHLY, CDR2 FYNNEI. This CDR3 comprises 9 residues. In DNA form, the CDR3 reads TGTGCGGAGGGCACTGAAGCTTTCTTT. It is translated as CAEGTEAFF. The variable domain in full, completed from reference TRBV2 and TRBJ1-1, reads EPEVTQTPSHQVTQMGQEVILRCVPISNHLYFYWYRQILGQKVEFLVSFYNNEISEKSEIFDDQFSVERPDGSNFTLKIRSTKLEDSAMYFCAEGTEAFFGQGTRLTVV.

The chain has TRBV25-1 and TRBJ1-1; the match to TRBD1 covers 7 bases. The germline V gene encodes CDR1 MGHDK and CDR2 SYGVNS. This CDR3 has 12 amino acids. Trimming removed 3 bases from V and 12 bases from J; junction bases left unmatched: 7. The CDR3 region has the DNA TGTGCCAGCAGTGATTCGGACAGGATACCTTTCTTT. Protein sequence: CASSDSDRIPFF.

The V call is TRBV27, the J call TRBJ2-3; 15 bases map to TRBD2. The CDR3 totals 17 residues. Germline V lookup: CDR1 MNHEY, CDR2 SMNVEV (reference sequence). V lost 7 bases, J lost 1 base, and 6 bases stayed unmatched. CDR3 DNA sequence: TGTGCCAGCATTGGACTAGCGGGAGGGTTGGGCACAGATACGCAGTATTTT. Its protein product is CASIGLAGGLGTDTQYF.

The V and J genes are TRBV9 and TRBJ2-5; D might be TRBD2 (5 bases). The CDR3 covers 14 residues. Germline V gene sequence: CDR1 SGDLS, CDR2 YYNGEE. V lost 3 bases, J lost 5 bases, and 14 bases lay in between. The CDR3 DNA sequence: TGTGCCAGCAGCGAGTACGGGGTCGGGGAGACCCAGTACTTC. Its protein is CASSEYGVGETQYF.

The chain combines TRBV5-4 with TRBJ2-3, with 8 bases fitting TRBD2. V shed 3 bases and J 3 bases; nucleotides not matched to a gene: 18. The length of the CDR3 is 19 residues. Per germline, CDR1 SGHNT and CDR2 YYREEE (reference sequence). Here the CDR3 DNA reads TGTGCCAGCAGCTCCGCCTCTTCGGGCGGGGGGATTCCGACAGATACGCAGTATTTT. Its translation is CASSSASSGGGIPTDTQYF.

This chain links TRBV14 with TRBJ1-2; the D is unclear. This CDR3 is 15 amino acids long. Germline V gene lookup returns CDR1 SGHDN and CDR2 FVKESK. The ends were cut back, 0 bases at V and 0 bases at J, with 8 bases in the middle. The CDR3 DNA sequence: TGTGCCAGCAGCCAAGATTCGGCGGCTAACTATGGCTACACCTTC. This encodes CASSQDSAANYGYTF.

CDR3 sequence (DNA): TGTGCCAGCAGCCGGGACTCGAGCTCCTACAATGAGCAGTTCTTC. This encodes CASSRDSSSYNEQFF. The chain is built from TRBV9 and TRBJ2-1, with D possibly being TRBD2 (6 bases). The germline CDR1 and CDR2 sequences are SGDLS and YYNGEE. The CDR3 runs 15 residues. Trimming took off 4 bases at V and 0 bases at J, with 11 bases between the two ends.

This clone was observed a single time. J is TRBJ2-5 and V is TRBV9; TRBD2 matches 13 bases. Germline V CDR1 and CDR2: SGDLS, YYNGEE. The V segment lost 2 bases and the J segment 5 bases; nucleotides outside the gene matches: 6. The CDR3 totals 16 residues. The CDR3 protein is CASSVGLAGAKETQYF. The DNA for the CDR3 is TGTGCCAGCAGCGTCGGACTAGCGGGGGCGAAGGAGACCCAGTACTTC. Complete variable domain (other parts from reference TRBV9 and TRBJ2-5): DSGVTQTPKHLITATGQRVTLRCSPRSGDLSVYWYQQSLDQGLQFLIQYYNGEERAKGNILERFSAQQFPDLHSELNLSSLELGDSALYFCASSVGLAGAKETQYFGPGTRLLVL.

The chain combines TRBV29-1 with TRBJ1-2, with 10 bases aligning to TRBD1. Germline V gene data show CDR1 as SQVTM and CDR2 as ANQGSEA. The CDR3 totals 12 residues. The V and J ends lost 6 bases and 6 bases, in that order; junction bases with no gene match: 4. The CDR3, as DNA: TGCAGCGTCAGGACAGGGGGGGATGGCTACACCTTC. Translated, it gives CSVRTGGDGYTF.

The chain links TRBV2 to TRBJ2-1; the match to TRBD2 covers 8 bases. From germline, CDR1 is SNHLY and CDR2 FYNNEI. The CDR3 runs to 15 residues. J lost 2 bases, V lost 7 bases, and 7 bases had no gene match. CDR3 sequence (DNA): TGTGCCAGCACCCGACCGGGACTAGCCTACAATGAGCAGTTCTTC. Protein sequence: CASTRPGLAYNEQFF.

Here the CDR3 reads CASSLGAGTGSYEQYF. The CDR3 bases are TGTGCCAGCAGTCTGGGGGCCGGGACAGGGTCCTACGAGCAGTACTTC. The chain recombines TRBV28 with TRBJ2-7, with 9 bases that match TRBD1. Looked up from germline, CDR1 is MDHEN and CDR2 is SYDVKM. V was clipped by 5 bases and J by 1 base; unmatched bases: 9. CDR3 size: 16 residues.

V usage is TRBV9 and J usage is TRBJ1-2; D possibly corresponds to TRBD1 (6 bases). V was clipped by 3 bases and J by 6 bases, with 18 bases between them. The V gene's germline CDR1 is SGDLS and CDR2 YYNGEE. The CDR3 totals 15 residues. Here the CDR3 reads CASSAPRGEKNGYTF. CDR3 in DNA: TGTGCCAGCAGCGCACCCAGGGGAGAGAAGAATGGCTACACCTTC.

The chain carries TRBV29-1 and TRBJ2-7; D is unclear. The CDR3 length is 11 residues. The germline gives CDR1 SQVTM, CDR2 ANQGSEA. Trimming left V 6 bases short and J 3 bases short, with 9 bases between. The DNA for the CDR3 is TGCAGCGTATTACAGCTCTACGAGCAGTACTTC. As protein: CSVLQLYEQYF.

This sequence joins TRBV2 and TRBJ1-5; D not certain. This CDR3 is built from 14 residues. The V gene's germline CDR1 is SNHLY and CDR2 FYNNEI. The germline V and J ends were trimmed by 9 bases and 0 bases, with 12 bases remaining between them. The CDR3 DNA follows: TGTGCCAGTGCGAGGGCTGTTAGCAATCAGCCCCAGCATTTT. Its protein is CASARAVSNQPQHF.

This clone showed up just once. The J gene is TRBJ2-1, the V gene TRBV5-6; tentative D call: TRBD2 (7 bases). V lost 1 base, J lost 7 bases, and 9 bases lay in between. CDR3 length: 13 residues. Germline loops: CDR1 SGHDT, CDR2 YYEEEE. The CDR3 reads CASSLRGGNEQFF. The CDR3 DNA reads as TGTGCCAGCAGCTTGAGGGGGGGGAATGAGCAGTTCTTC.

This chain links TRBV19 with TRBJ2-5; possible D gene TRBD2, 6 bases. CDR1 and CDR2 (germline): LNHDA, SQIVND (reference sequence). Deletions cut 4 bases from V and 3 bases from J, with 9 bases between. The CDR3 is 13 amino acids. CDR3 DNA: TGTGCCAGTAGTACCATAGCGGAAGAGACCCAGTACTTC. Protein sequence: CASSTIAEETQYF.

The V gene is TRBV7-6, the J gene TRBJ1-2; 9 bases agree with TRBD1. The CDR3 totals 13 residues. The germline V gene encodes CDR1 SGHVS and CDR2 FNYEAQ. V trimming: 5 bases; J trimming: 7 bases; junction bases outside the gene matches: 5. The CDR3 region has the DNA TGTGCCAGCAGCATGAACAGGGGGCTTGGCTACACCTTC. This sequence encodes CASSMNRGLGYTF.

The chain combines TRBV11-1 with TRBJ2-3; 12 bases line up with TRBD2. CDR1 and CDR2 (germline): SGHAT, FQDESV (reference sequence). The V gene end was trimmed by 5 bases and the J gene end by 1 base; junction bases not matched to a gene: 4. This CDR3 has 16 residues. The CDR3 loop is CASSHRTSGGTDTQYF. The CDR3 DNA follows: TGTGCCAGCAGCCACCGGACTAGCGGGGGCACAGATACGCAGTATTTT.

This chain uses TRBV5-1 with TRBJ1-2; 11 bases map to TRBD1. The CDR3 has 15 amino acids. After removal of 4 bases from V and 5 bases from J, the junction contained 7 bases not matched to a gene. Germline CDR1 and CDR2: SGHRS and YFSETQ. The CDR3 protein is CASSPGQGAGYGYTF. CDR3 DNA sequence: TGCGCCAGCAGCCCCGGACAGGGGGCGGGATATGGCTACACCTTC.

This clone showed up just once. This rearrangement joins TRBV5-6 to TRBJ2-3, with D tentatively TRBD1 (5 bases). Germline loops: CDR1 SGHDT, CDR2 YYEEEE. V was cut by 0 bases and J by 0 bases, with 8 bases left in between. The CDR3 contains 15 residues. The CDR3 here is CASSLGAGSTDTQYF. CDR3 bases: TGTGCCAGCAGCTTGGGTGCAGGGAGCACAGATACGCAGTATTTT.